The present T cell receptor beta chain was sequenced within a study of CD8+CD57+ T cells in acquired aplastic anemia. Study at large: The sorted CD4+ and CD8+ cells yielded an average approximately 3.2 ug of DNA.

As for this clonotype: Its antigen remains unknown.

Genomic DNA served as template for TCR beta VDJ and CDR3 profiling. TCRdb passed the reads through MiXCR, listing each CDR3 protein once. In the table there are about 40,000 distinct CDR3 sequences, approximately 63% of which are singletons. Study results and limitations: Patients and controls turned out to have 25 to 35 CD8+ CDR3 sequences in common.

Germline CDR1 and CDR2: SGHVS and FNYEAQ. Trimming removed 5 bases from V and 1 base from J, with 16 bases in between. The CDR3 runs 16 residues. An expansion of CD8+CD57+ cells by flow cytometry had been shown in patients chosen for sequencing. The sequencing input was sorted CD4+, CD8+, or CD8+CD57+ T cells (not recorded which) from PBMCs. The source of this sequence is a human donor with aplastic anemia. The chain has TRBV7-6 and TRBJ2-3, with a weak D call TRBD2 (5 bases). For the CDR3, the DNA is TGTGCCAGCAGCCTAGGTTGGCAGAGGGGCACAGATACGCAGTATTTT. It yields the protein CASSLGWQRGTDTQYF.